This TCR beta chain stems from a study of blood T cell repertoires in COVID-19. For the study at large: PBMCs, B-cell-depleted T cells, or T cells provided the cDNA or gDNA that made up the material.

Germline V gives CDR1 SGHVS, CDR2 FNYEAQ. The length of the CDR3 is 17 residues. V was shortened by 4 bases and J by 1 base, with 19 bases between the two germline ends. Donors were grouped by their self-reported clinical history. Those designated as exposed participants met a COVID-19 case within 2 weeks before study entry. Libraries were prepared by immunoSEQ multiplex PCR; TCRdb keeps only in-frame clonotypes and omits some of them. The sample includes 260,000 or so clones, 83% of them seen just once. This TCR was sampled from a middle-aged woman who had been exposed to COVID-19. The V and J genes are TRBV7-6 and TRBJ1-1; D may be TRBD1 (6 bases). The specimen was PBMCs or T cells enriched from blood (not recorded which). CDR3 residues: CASSSDRRNGPNTEAFF. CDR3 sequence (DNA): TGTGCCAGCAGCTCTGACAGGCGTAACGGACCGAACACTGAAGCTTTCTTT. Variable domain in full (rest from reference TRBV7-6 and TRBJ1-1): GAGVSQSPRYKVTKRGQDVALRCDPISGHVSLYWYRQALGQGPEFLTYFNYEAQQDKSGLPNDRFSAERPEGSISTLTIQRTEQRDSAMYRCASSSDRRNGPNTEAFFGQGTRLTVV.